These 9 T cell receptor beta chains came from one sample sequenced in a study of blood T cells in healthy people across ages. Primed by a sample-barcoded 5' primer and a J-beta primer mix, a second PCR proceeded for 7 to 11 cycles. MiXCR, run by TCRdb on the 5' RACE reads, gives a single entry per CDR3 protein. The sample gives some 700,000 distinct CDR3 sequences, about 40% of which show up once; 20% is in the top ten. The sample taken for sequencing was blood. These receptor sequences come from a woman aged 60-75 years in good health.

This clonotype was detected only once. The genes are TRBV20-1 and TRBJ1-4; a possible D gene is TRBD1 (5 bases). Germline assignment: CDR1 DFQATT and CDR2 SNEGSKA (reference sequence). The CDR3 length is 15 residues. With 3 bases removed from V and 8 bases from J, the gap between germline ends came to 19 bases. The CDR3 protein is CSASLIGHGVEKLFF. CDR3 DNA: TGCAGTGCTAGTTTAATAGGACACGGAGTCGAAAAACTGTTTTTT.

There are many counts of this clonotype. CDR3 sequence (DNA): TGTGCCAGCAGCCCCGGGACAGAGGATGGCTACACCTTC. Translating it yields CASSPGTEDGYTF. The genes are TRBV7-2 and TRBJ1-2; TRBD1 matches at 7 bases. Germline loops: CDR1 SGHTA, CDR2 FQGNSA. The CDR3 is 13 residues long. Unmatched junction bases numbered 6, after V lost 5 bases and J lost 6 bases.

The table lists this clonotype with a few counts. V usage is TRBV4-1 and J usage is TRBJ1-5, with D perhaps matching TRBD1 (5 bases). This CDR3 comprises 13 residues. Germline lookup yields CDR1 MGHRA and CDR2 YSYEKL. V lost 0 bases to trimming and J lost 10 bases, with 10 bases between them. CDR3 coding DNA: TGCGCCAGCAGCCAAGATGGAGGGGCTCCCCAGCATTTT. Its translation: CASSQDGGAPQHF.

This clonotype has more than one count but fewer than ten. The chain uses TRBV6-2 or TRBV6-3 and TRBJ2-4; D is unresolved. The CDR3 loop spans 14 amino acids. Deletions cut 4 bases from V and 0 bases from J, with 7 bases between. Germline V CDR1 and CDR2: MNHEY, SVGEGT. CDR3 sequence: CASSFPSAKNIQYF. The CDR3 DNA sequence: TGTGCCAGCAGTTTTCCATCAGCCAAAAACATTCAGTACTTC.

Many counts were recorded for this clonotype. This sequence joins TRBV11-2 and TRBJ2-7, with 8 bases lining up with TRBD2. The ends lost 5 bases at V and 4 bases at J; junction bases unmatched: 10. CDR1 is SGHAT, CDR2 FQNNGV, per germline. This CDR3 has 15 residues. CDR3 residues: CASSVSGSFTYEQYF. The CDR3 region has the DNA TGTGCCAGCAGCGTAAGCGGGAGCTTTACTTACGAGCAGTACTTC.

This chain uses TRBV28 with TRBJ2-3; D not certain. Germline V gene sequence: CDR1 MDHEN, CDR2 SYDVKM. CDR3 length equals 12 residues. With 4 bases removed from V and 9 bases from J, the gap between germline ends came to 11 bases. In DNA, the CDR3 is TGTGCCAGCAGTTCCAGTTGGCGAACGCAGTATTTT. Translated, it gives CASSSSWRTQYF.

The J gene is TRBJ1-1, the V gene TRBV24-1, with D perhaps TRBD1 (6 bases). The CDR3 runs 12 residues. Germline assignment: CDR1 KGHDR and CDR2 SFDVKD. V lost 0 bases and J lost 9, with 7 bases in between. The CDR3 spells CATSDLGGQAFF. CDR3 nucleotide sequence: TGTGCCACCAGTGATTTGGGGGGGCAAGCTTTCTTT.

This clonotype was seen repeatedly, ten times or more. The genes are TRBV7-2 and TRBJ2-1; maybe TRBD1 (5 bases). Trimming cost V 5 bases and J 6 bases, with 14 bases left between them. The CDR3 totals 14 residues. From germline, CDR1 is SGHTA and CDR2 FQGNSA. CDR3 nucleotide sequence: TGTGCCAGCAGCCCAGGGCAGTACTTCAATGAGCAGTTCTTC. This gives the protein CASSPGQYFNEQFF.

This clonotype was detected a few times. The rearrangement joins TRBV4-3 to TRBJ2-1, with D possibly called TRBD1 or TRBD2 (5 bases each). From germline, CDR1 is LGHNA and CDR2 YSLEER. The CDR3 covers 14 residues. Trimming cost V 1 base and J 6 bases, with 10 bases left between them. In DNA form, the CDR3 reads TGCGCCAGCAGCCAAGGAGCTGGGGGCAATGAGCAGTTCTTC. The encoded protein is CASSQGAGGNEQFF.